These 10 T cell receptor beta chains were sequenced from one sample in a study of cytomegalovirus exposure and HLA in healthy donors. The data were produced by immunoSEQ multiplex PCR, yet TCRdb's version contains in-frame clones alone and is incomplete. The sample has about 190,000 clones; around four fifths are singletons. The sequenced sample consisted of PBMCs. The receptor source for this set is a man between 18 and 35 years old in good health and CMV-seropositive.

This chain links TRBV4-1 with TRBJ1-5; tentatively, D is TRBD1 (6 bases). The ends were cut back, 0 bases at V and 7 bases at J, with 13 bases in the middle. The CDR3 sequence is 15 residues long. Germline loops: CDR1 MGHRA, CDR2 YSYEKL. The CDR3, as DNA: TGCGCCAGCAGCCAAGAGGGGGACAATCCCCAGCCCCAGCATTTT. It is translated as CASSQEGDNPQPQHF.

The chain combines TRBV7-8 with TRBJ2-2, with a tentative D call TRBD1 (6 bases). The germline V gene has CDR1 SGHVS and CDR2 FQNEAQ. CDR3 length: 16 amino acids. The V gene lost 1 base and the J gene lost 5 bases, with 14 bases spanning the gap. Here the CDR3 DNA reads TGTGCCAGCAGCTTAGGGGGGCGGCCCCGGACCGGGGAGCTGTTTTTT. Its protein is CASSLGGRPRTGELFF.

There are a few counts of this clone. The chain carries TRBV19 and TRBJ1-5; TRBD1 matches at 9 bases. Per germline, CDR1 LNHDA and CDR2 SQIVND (reference sequence). The CDR3 has 14 amino acids. Trimming removed 6 bases from V and 7 bases from J; junction bases left unmatched: 7. In nucleotides, the CDR3 is TGTGCCAGTAGATCGGGACAGGGAGGCCAGCCCCAGCATTTT. Its translation is CASRSGQGGQPQHF.

The genes are TRBV7-2 and TRBJ2-7; 7 bases fit TRBD1. The CDR3 is 14 amino acids. CDR1 and CDR2 (germline): SGHTA, FQGNSA. The junction had 5 bases not matched to a gene; V was cut back by 3 bases and J by 3 bases. As DNA, the CDR3 is TGTGCCAGCAGCTTCCGGACAGGAGACTACGAGCAGTACTTC. This sequence encodes CASSFRTGDYEQYF.

J is TRBJ1-1 and V is TRBV6-5, with TRBD1 matching 7 bases. The V segment lost 3 bases and the J segment 5 bases; nucleotides outside the gene matches: 9. There are 15 residues in the CDR3. Per the germline V gene, CDR1 is MNHEY and CDR2 is SVGAGI. The CDR3: CASSYLRTGGTEAFF. The CDR3 DNA sequence: TGTGCCAGCAGTTATCTCCGGACAGGTGGGACTGAAGCTTTCTTT.

The genes are TRBV5-1 and TRBJ1-4, with a tentative D call TRBD1 (5 bases). Trimming removed 7 bases at V and 4 bases at J, with 14 bases between. Germline-derived CDR1 and CDR2 are SGHRS and YFSETQ. The CDR3 sequence is 14 residues long. CDR3 nucleotides: TGCGCCAGCCAAAAAGGGGAACTTAATGAAAAACTGTTTTTT. This codes for CASQKGELNEKLFF.

This sequence joins TRBV5-1 and TRBJ2-1; perhaps TRBD1 as D (5 bases). Germline CDR1 SGHRS, CDR2 YFSETQ. The length of the CDR3 is 14 residues. The V end lost 2 bases, the J end lost 8 bases, and 14 bases lay between the germline ends. DNA of the CDR3: TGCGCCAGCAGCTTCAGGCAGGGTTTGTATGAGCAGTTCTTC. This translates into CASSFRQGLYEQFF.

The J gene is TRBJ1-1, the V gene TRBV28; D is ambiguous. Trimming shortened V by 2 bases and J by 1 base, and 8 bases separated the two germline ends. The CDR3 loop spans 14 amino acids. The germline gives CDR1 MDHEN, CDR2 SYDVKM. The CDR3 DNA follows: TGTGCCAGCAGTTTACCGTCGGGGAACACTGAAGCTTTCTTT. Protein sequence: CASSLPSGNTEAFF.

In its sample, this clone was seen a few times. The chain is built from TRBV6-5 and TRBJ1-2; 7 positions match TRBD1. CDR1 and CDR2 from the germline V gene are MNHEY and SVGAGI. This CDR3 spans 14 amino acids. V was pared by 4 bases and J by 3 bases, with 5 bases of the junction left unmatched. CDR3 sequence: CASSFLTGDYGYTF. In DNA, the CDR3 is TGTGCCAGCAGTTTCCTAACAGGGGACTATGGCTACACCTTC.

This clone was detected only a few times. The genes are TRBV7-3 and TRBJ2-3; no clear D. This CDR3 has 15 residues. Germline CDR1 and CDR2: SGHTA and FQGTGA. V shed 2 bases and J shed 0 bases, with 9 bases lying between them. The CDR3 DNA is TGTGCCAGCAGCTTAGAAGAGCGCAGCACAGATACGCAGTATTTT. Translated, it gives CASSLEERSTDTQYF.